The present T cell receptor beta chain was sequenced within a study of cytomegalovirus exposure and HLA in healthy donors. The PCR had 60 Vbeta and 13 Jbeta primers. Measured with immunoSEQ multiplex PCR; TCRdb has only the in-frame clones, and not every one. The repertoire holds over 65,000 clones, with roughly 69% as singletons. Study observations and caveats: Previous analysis showed most TCR beta V segments were productive about 87% or about 30% of the time. One variant, a missense change in DCLRE1C, was linked in a later analysis to TCR beta V- and J-gene trimming.

The CDR3 totals 14 residues. Germline values: CDR1 SGHKS, CDR2 YYEKEE (reference sequence). The V and J ends lost 2 bases and 0 bases respectively, with 6 bases between them. This clone was counted only a few times. Its antigen is unknown. A much larger clone lies a single base off, so this may be a read error. The clonotype comes from a woman aged 45-65 years in good health and CMV-seropositive. The rearrangement joins TRBV5-5 to TRBJ1-3; D is unclear. Sequencing was done on a sample of PBMCs. The CDR3 nucleotides are TGTGCCAGCAGCTTCGGTGGCTCTGGAAACACCATATATTTT. Translated, it gives CASSFGGSGNTIYF.